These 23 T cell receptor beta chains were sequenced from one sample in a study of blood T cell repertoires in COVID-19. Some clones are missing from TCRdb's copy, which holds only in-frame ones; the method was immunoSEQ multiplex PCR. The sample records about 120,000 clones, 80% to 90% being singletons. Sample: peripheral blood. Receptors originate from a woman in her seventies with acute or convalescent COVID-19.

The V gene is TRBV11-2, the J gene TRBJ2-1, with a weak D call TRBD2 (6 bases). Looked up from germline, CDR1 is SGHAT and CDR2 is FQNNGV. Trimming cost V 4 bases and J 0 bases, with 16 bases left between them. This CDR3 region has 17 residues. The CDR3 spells CASSSSAAGFSYNEQFF. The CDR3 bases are TGTGCCAGCAGCTCCAGCGCAGCGGGCTTCTCCTACAATGAGCAGTTCTTC.

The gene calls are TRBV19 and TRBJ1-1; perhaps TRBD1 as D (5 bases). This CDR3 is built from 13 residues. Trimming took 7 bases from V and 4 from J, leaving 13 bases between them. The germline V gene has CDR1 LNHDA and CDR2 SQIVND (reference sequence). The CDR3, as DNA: TGTGCCAGTACTCAGGGACTGATCACTGAAGCTTTCTTT. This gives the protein CASTQGLITEAFF.

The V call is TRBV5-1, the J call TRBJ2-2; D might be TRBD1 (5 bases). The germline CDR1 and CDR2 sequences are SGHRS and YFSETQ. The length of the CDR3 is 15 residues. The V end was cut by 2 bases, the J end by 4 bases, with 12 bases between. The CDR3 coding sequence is TGCGCCAGCAGCTTCACAGGAAGTAGCACCGGGGAGCTGTTTTTT. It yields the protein CASSFTGSSTGELFF.

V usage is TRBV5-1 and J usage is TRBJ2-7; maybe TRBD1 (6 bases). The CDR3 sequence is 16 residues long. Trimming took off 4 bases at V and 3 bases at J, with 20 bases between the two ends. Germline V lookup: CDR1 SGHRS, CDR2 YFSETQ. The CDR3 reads CASSDGRWGRVYEQYF. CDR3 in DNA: TGCGCCAGCAGCGACGGAAGGTGGGGGCGCGTCTACGAGCAGTACTTC. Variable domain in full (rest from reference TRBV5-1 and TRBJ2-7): KAGVTQTPRYLIKTRGQQVTLSCSPISGHRSVSWYQQTPGQGLQFLFEYFSETQRNKGNFPGRFSGRQFSNSRSEMNVSTLELGDSALYLCASSDGRWGRVYEQYFGPGTRLTVT.

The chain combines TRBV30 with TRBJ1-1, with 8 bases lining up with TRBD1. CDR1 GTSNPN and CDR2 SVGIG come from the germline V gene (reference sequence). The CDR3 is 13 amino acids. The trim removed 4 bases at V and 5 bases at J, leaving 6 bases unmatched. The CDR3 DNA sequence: TGTGCCTGGAATATACAGGGGGTGACTGAAGCTTTCTTT. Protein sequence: CAWNIQGVTEAFF.

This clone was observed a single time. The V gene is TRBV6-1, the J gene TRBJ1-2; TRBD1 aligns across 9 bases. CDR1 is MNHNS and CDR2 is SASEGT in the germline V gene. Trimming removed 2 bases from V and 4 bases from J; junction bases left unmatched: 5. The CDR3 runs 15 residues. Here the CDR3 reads CASSEMDRGLYGYTF. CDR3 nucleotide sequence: TGTGCCAGCAGTGAAATGGACAGGGGTCTCTATGGCTACACCTTC.

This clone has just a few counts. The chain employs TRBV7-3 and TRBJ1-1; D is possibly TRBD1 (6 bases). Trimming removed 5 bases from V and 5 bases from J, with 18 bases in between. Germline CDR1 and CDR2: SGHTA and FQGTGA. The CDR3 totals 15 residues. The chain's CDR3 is CASSLQGGAQTEAFF. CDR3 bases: TGTGCCAGCAGCCTCCAAGGGGGGGCTCAGACTGAAGCTTTCTTT.

The CDR3: CASSLAGTSGYVGTDTQYF. Written as DNA, the CDR3 is TGTGCCAGCAGCTTGGCGGGGACTAGCGGTTATGTAGGCACAGATACGCAGTATTTT. The V call is TRBV5-8, the J call TRBJ2-3, with 11 nucleotides matching TRBD2. Germline V lookup: CDR1 SGHTS, CDR2 YDEGEE. The CDR3 runs to 19 residues. The junction had 10 bases not matched to a gene; V was cut back by 0 bases and J by 1 base.

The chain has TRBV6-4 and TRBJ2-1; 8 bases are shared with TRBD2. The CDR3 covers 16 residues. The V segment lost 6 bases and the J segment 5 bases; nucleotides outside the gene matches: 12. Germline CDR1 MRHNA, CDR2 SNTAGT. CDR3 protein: CASSPGRGGRDNEQFF. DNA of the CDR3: TGTGCCAGCAGCCCGGGCCGGGGGGGGCGCGACAATGAGCAGTTCTTC.

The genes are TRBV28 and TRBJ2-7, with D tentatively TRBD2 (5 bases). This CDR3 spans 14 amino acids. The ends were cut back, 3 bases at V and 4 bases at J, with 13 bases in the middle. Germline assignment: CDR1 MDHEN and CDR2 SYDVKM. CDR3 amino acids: CASSLVQPGYEQYF. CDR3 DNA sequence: TGTGCCAGCAGTTTGGTACAGCCGGGGTACGAGCAGTACTTC.

The CDR3 protein is CASSVGTSGAQPQHF. The CDR3 nucleotides are TGTGCCAGCAGCGTTGGGACATCAGGAGCTCAGCCCCAGCATTTT. The rearrangement joins TRBV2 to TRBJ1-5; a weak D match, TRBD1 (6 bases). Trimming cost V 6 bases and J 6 bases, with 18 bases left between them. Germline lookup yields CDR1 SNHLY and CDR2 FYNNEI. CDR3 length equals 15 residues. Full variable domain (missing parts from reference TRBV2 and TRBJ1-5): EPEVTQTPSHQVTQMGQEVILRCVPISNHLYFYWYRQILGQKVEFLVSFYNNEISEKSEIFDDQFSVERPDGSNFTLKIRSTKLEDSAMYFCASSVGTSGAQPQHFGDGTRLSIL.

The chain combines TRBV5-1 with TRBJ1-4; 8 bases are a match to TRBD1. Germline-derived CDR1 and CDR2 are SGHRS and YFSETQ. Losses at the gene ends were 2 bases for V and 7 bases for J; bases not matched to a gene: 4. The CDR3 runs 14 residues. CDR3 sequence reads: CASSFQGAGEKLFF. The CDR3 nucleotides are TGCGCCAGCAGCTTTCAGGGGGCCGGTGAAAAACTGTTTTTT.

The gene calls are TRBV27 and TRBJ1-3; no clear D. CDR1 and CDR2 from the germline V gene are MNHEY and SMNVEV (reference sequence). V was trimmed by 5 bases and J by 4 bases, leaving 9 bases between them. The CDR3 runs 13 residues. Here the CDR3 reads CASSPARGNTIYF. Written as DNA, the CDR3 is TGTGCCAGCAGTCCAGCGAGGGGAAACACCATATATTTT.

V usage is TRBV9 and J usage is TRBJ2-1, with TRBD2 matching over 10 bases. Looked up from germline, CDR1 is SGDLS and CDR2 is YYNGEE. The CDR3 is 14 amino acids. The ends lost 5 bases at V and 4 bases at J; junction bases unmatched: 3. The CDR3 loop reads CASRSGGDYNEQFF. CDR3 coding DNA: TGTGCCAGCAGGAGCGGGGGGGATTACAATGAGCAGTTCTTC.

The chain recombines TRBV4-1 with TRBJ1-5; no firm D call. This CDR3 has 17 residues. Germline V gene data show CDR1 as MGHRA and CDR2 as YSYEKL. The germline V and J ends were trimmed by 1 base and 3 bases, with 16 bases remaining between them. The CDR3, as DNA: TGCGCCAGCAGCCAAGGGTGGGGAGCAGAGGACAATCAGCCCCAGCATTTT. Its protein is CASSQGWGAEDNQPQHF.

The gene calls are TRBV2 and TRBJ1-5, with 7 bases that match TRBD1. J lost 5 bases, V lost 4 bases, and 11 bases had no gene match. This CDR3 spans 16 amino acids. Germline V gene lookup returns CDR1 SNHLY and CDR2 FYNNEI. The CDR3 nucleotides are TGTGCCAGCAGTGTGGTGACAGGGCAAAGGGATCAGCCCCAGCATTTT. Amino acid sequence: CASSVVTGQRDQPQHF.

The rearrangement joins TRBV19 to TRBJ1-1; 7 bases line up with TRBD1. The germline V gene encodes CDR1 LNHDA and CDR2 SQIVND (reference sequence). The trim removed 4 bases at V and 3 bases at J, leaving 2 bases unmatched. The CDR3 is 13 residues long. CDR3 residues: CASSTTGDTEAFF. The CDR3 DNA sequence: TGTGCCAGTAGTACCACAGGGGACACTGAAGCTTTCTTT.

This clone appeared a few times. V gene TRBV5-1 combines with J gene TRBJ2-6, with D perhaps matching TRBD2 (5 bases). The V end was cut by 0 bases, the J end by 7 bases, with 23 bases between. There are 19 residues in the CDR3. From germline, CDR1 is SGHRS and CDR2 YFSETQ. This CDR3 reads CASSLEGSPFYQIANVLTF. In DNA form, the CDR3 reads TGCGCCAGCAGCTTGGAAGGGAGCCCATTCTATCAAATTGCCAACGTCCTGACTTTC.

For the CDR3, the DNA is TGTGCCTGGAGTATGAATCCCAATGAGGGTGGCTACACCTTC. Translating gives CAWSMNPNEGGYTF. V is TRBV30 and J is TRBJ1-2, with no clear D. The germline V and J ends were trimmed by 2 bases and 7 bases, with 17 bases remaining between them. Germline CDR1 reads GTSNPN; CDR2 reads SVGIG (reference sequence). The CDR3 runs 14 residues.

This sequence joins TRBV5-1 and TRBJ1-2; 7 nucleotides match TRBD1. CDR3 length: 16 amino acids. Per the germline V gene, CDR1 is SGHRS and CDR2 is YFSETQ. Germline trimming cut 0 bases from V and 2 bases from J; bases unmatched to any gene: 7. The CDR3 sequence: CASSLASTGLNYGYTF. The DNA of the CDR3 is TGCGCCAGCAGCTTGGCTTCGACAGGGTTGAACTATGGCTACACCTTC.

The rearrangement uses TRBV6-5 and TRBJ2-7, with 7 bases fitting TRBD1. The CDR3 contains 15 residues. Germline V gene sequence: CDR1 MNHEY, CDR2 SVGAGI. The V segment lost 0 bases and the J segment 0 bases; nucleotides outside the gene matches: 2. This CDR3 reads CASSYSGDSSYEQYF. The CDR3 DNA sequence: TGTGCCAGCAGTTACTCGGGGGACAGCTCCTACGAGCAGTACTTC.

The CDR3 DNA reads as TGTGCCAGCAGCAGAGACAGCCAGTACGGCTACACCTTC. This gives the protein CASSRDSQYGYTF. The chain combines TRBV12-3 or TRBV12-4 with TRBJ1-2, with a weak D call TRBD1 (5 bases). The CDR3 covers 13 residues. V lost 6 bases and J 8 bases, leaving 16 bases between the germline ends.

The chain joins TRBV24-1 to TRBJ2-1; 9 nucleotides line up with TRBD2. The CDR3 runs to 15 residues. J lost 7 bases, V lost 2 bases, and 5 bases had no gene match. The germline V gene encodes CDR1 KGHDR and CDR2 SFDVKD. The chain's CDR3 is CATSDSVAGVNEQFF. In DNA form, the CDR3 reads TGTGCCACCAGTGATTCAGTAGCGGGGGTGAATGAGCAGTTCTTC.